This entry describes one T cell receptor (beta chain). Its antigen specificity is not known. The input lacks base qualities; no much larger clone sits a single base away. TCRbeta CDR3 regions were amplified from genomic DNA using the immunoSEQ Assay, a bias-controlled multiplex PCR. Processing in the source paper ran as follows. The number of nucleated cells in each sample was estimated by amplification of reference gene primers within the assay. To quantify the absolute abundance of each unique TCRbeta CDR3 rearrangement, sequence reads were collapsed and filtered. For each sample, productive Simpson clonality was calculated as the square root of Simpson's diversity index over productive rearrangements. Imported from immuneACCESS, the table was reduced by TCRdb to in-frame sequences with V and J called. These copies leave out some clones; in studies compared against another copy, an unresolved V gene accounts for under half, and the cause of the remainder is not known. From that table come the V and J calls and clone size; the DNA was used to work out D and trimming. Across this sample there are 200,000 to 300,000 clones, with about 90% seen only once. The top ten constitute over 3.5% of the sample.

These data originate in a study of blood T cell repertoires in COVID-19 (dated by TCRdb to 2020 to 2022). For the wider study: Collaborator samples came from the United States, Italy and Spain and covered acute and convalescent phases of COVID-19. The material from the prospective study consisted of cDNA or gDNA derived from T cells, B-cell-depleted T cells, or PBMCs. Deeply sampled blood TCRbeta repertoires from subjects exposed to, actively infected with, or recovered from COVID-19 were included in the dataset. A freely available public database, intended as a resource for researchers studying the immune response to SARS-CoV-2, is where the repertoires were released. The samples were drawn from the first 160 participants of the ongoing ImmuneRACE study and from 1,200 or so subjects provided by 6 global collaborators. The sample metadata nearly always contained a de-identified subject ID, COVID-19 status, age in years and sex. Where available, HLA class I and class II types were obtained from metadata supplied by the sample provider rather than from assay-based typing. The paper's findings and limits, for the study overall: How much clinical and demographic metadata was included differed by source and by participant, and the metadata was provided uncurated.

Whole blood was collected in K2EDTA tubes by collaborating institutions according to the institutions' own protocols. For TCRbeta analysis, collaborators shipped samples in one of three forms: frozen whole blood, isolated PBMCs, or DNA extracted from either of those sample types. Trimmed from V: 0 bases; trimmed from J: 2 bases; junction bases lacking a gene match: 9. The CDR3, from cysteine to phenylalanine, totals 17 residues. Only the CDR3 part of the read is kept: 51 bases, read in frame from the first base. Sequences LGHNT (CDR1) and FRNRAP (CDR2) are obtained from the germline V gene. Recombination connected TRBV12-5 to TRBJ1-1, with TRBD1 matching 7 junction bases. Sequenced input: peripheral blood. The receptor was isolated from a woman aged 35 to 49 with acute or convalescent COVID-19. The DNA sequence is TGTGCTAGTGGTTTGGTACTAGGACAGGCGACTAACACTGAAGCTTTCTTT. Translated, it reads CASGLVLGQATNTEAFF.